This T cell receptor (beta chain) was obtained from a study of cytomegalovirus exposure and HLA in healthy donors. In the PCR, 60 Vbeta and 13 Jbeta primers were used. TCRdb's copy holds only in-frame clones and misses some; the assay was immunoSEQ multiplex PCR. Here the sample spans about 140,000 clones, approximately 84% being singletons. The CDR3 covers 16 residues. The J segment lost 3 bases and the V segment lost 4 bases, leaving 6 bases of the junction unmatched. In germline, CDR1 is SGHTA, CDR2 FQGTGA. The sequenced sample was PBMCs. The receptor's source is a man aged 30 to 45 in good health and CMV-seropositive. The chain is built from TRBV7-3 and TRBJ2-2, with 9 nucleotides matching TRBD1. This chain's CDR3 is CASSSWTGVDTGELFF. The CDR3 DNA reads TGTGCCAGCAGCTCATGGACAGGGGTGGACACCGGGGAGCTGTTTTTT.